Sequencing of this T cell receptor beta chain was carried out in a study of T-cell reconstitution after alpha-beta-depleted transplantation in children. Trimming cost V 3 bases and J 4 bases, with 19 bases left between them. This CDR3 spans 16 amino acids. CDR1 is SGDLS, CDR2 YYNGEE, per germline. Preparing the TCRbeta library involved the use of unique molecular identifiers. TCRdb ran MiXCR on the PCR reads and lists one entry per CDR3 protein. In the table there are about 690,000 distinct CDR3 sequences, about 15% of which are singletons. There are a few counts of this clonotype. The source of this sequence is a human donor who donated a stem cell graft to a child with acute myeloid leukemia. The chain employs TRBV9 and TRBJ1-1; TRBD1 might be the D (6 bases). Sequencing was performed on PBMCs from the stem cell graft donor, taken from the stem cell graft. CDR3 nucleotide sequence: TGTGCCAGCAGCGGGCGTGGGGGGCGCGCCGCCACTGAAGCTTTCTTT. It codes for CASSGRGGRAATEAFF.